Below are 11 T cell receptor beta chains sequenced from a single sample in a study of shared clonotypes between healthy human individuals. Data came from immunoSEQ multiplex PCR; TCRdb stores just in-frame clones and leaves some out. The table lists more than 2,000,000 clones, around nine tenths of them singletons, with around 0.14% in the top ten. The sample was naive CD4+ T cells sorted from blood. Stated subset: CD45RA+ positively selected. The receptor set was obtained from a young man in good health.

This chain links TRBV7-9 with TRBJ2-7, with a tentative D call TRBD2 (6 bases). CDR1 and CDR2 (germline): SEHNR, FQNEAQ (reference sequence). The CDR3 has 14 residues. Trimming stripped 4 bases from V and 4 bases from J, with 14 bases between. The CDR3 DNA follows: TGTGCCAGCAGCTCCTCGGGGGTCGGGTACGAGCAGTACTTC. Residues: CASSSSGVGYEQYF.

The chain combines TRBV4-1 with TRBJ1-2; TRBD1 agrees at 7 bases. The CDR3 has 16 residues. Germline loops: CDR1 MGHRA, CDR2 YSYEKL. Losses at the gene ends were 1 base for V and 7 bases for J; bases not matched to a gene: 12. The CDR3 region has the DNA TGCGCCAGCAGCCAAGGGTTTAGGGACAGAGGTCTTGGCTACACCTTC. This encodes CASSQGFRDRGLGYTF.

This sequence joins TRBV28 and TRBJ1-5; D uncertain. In germline, CDR1 is MDHEN, CDR2 SYDVKM. The CDR3 sequence is 14 residues long. V was pared by 1 base and J by 8 bases, with 12 bases between. The chain's CDR3 is CASSLLQAEKPQHF. DNA of the CDR3: TGTGCCAGCAGTTTATTGCAGGCAGAAAAGCCCCAGCATTTT. Variable domain in full (rest from reference TRBV28 and TRBJ1-5): DVKVTQSSRYLVKRTGEKVFLECVQDMDHENMFWYRQDPGLGLRLIYFSYDVKMKEKGDIPEGYSVSREKKERFSLILESASTNQTSMYLCASSLLQAEKPQHFGDGTRLSIL.

The gene calls are TRBV27 and TRBJ1-6; D is unclear. Germline CDR1 and CDR2: MNHEY and SMNVEV (reference sequence). Between the trimmed V and J ends, which lost 11 bases and 7 bases, there was a span of 18 bases. This CDR3 contains 14 residues. Here the CDR3 DNA reads TGTGCCGATGATCTGATTGTTCGGAATTCACCCCTCCACTTT. Protein sequence: CADDLIVRNSPLHF.

The J gene is TRBJ2-1, the V gene TRBV5-1; 10 bases line up with TRBD1. The CDR3 is 16 residues long. Trimming at V came to 6 bases and at J to 4 bases, leaving 10 bases not matched to a gene. CDR1 is SGHRS, CDR2 YFSETQ, per germline. The CDR3 here is CASTNQGQGFYNEQFF. DNA of the CDR3: TGCGCCAGCACCAACCAGGGACAGGGGTTTTACAATGAGCAGTTCTTC.

This chain links TRBV4-1 with TRBJ2-3, with D perhaps matching TRBD2 (6 bases). The CDR3 contains 18 residues. CDR1 is MGHRA and CDR2 is YSYEKL in the germline V gene. V gave up 0 bases and J gave up 1 base, with 17 bases separating them. The DNA for the CDR3 is TGCGCCAGCAGCCAAGAGATATCCGGACTATCCCGCACAGATACGCAGTATTTT. It translates to CASSQEISGLSRTDTQYF.

The genes are TRBV19 and TRBJ1-2; TRBD1 aligns across 12 bases. Germline V lookup: CDR1 LNHDA, CDR2 SQIVND (reference sequence). Trimming at V came to 4 bases and at J to 4 bases, leaving 10 bases not matched to a gene. The CDR3 is 17 residues long. DNA of the CDR3: TGTGCCAGTAGTAGATCCGGGACAGGGGGCGCTGGCTATGGCTACACCTTC. Its protein product is CASSRSGTGGAGYGYTF.

The chain's CDR3 is CASSLSGITDTQYF. CDR3 coding DNA: TGTGCCAGCAGCTTGAGCGGGATCACAGATACGCAGTATTTT. This chain uses TRBV5-4 with TRBJ2-3, with 7 nucleotides matching TRBD2. The CDR3 loop spans 14 amino acids. With V trimmed by 1 base and J by 2 bases, 1 base remained unmatched. Germline assignment: CDR1 SGHNT and CDR2 YYREEE (reference sequence).

V is TRBV6-6 and J is TRBJ2-7; D may correspond to TRBD1 or TRBD2 (5 bases each). The CDR3 is 12 residues long. CDR1 and CDR2 (germline): MNHNY, SVGAGI (reference sequence). Deletions cut 5 bases from V and 6 bases from J, with 11 bases between. In nucleotides, the CDR3 is TGTGCCAGCAGTCCCCCCGGGGCCGAGCAGTACTTC. Its translation: CASSPPGAEQYF.

The V call is TRBV4-3, the J call TRBJ2-2, with TRBD2 as a possible D gene (6 bases). Trimming stripped 0 bases from V and 6 bases from J, with 11 bases between. The CDR3 contains 15 residues. CDR1 and CDR2 (germline): LGHNA, YSLEER. The CDR3: CASSQDRGSSGELFF. As DNA, the CDR3 is TGCGCCAGCAGCCAAGATCGGGGGAGTTCCGGGGAGCTGTTTTTT.

The rearrangement links TRBV18 to TRBJ1-4; no clear D gene. V lost 1 base and J lost 3, with 12 bases in between. The germline gives CDR1 KGHSH, CDR2 LQKENI. The CDR3 is 16 residues long. The CDR3 sequence is CASSPQDGTSNEKLFF. CDR3 sequence (DNA): TGTGCCAGCTCACCACAAGATGGCACATCTAATGAAAAACTGTTTTTT.